The rows below give T cell receptor beta chains drawn from one sample of a study of blood T cells in healthy people across ages. MiXCR, applied by TCRdb to the 5' RACE reads, yields one record per CDR3 protein. Here the sample spans about a million distinct CDR3 sequences, roughly two fifths being singletons. Sequencing was carried out using blood. Source of these receptors: a man aged 18-30 years in good health. The CDR3 runs from the conserved cysteine through the conserved F or W. The D gene is left open where the match is weak. A row's size may be missing; if present it is once, few, many or a size class.

TRBJ1-5	NA	TRBV5-1	NA	CASSHGMGQPQHF	TGCGCCAGCAGCCATGGGATGGGTCAGCCCCAGCATTTT
TRBJ2-4	NA	TRBV20-1	few	CSAYTAGHPGKENIQYF	TGCAGTGCCTATACCGCGGGCCACCCTGGCAAAGAAAACATTCAGTACTTC
TRBJ2-4	NA	TRBV20-1	NA	CSARARGSRILQYF	TGCAGTGCTAGAGCAAGGGGTTCCCGGATACTTCAGTACTTC
TRBJ1-6	NA	TRBV4-2	few	CASSQAGEGGYNSPLHF	TGTGCCAGCAGCCAAGCTGGCGAAGGGGGCTATAATTCACCCCTCCACTTT
TRBJ2-3	NA	TRBV11-2	NA	CASSSDLAPPSTDTQYF	TGTGCCAGCAGCTCGGATTTGGCACCACCCAGCACAGATACGCAGTATTTT
TRBJ1-1	NA	TRBV7-6	NA	CASSPSQGLNTEAFF	TGTGCCAGCAGCCCCTCCCAGGGACTGAACACTGAAGCTTTCTTT
TRBJ2-3	TRBD2	TRBV7-2	many	CASSPGTSGTDTQYF	TGTGCCAGCAGCCCAGGGACTAGCGGCACAGATACGCAGTATTTT
TRBJ2-3	NA	TRBV11-2	NA	CASSLSPRSPDTQYF	TGTGCCAGCAGCTTGTCCCCCCGGTCGCCAGATACGCAGTATTTT
TRBJ2-7	NA	TRBV11-2	few	CASSFGQPGEQYF	TGTGCCAGCAGCTTTGGGCAGCCGGGCGAGCAGTACTTC
TRBJ1-2	NA	TRBV21-1	few	CASSKAQNGGKRANYGYTF	TGTGCCAGCAGCAAAGCGCAGAATGGGGGGAAGAGGGCTAACTATGGCTACACCTTC
TRBJ1-2	NA	TRBV20-1	NA	CSARDSGSGCGYTF	TGCAGTGCTAGAGATTCGGGATCAGGGTGTGGCTACACCTTC
TRBJ2-1	NA	TRBV28	many	CASSWGGQGNNEQFF	TGTGCCAGCAGTTGGGGGGGGCAGGGGAACAATGAGCAGTTCTTC
TRBJ1-4	TRBD1	TRBV20-1	NA	CSALRGQGNEKLFF	TGCAGTGCCCTCCGGGGACAGGGGAATGAAAAACTGTTTTTT
TRBJ2-7	NA	TRBV7-2	NA	CASSLLPGAAYEQYF	TGTGCCAGCAGCTTATTACCCGGGGCCGCATACGAGCAGTACTTC
TRBJ1-2	NA	TRBV11-2	NA	CASTRTENYGYTF	TGTGCCAGCACCCGGACAGAGAACTATGGCTACACCTTC
TRBJ1-1	NA	TRBV9	few	CASSPTVTEHTEAFF	TGTGCCAGCAGCCCAACTGTGACGGAACACACTGAAGCTTTCTTT
TRBJ2-3	NA	TRBV12-3/TRBV12-4	NA	CASRSRDLRADTQYF	TGTGCCAGCAGGTCCCGGGACCTCCGCGCAGATACGCAGTATTTT
TRBJ2-3	NA	TRBV5-1	few	CASSLATAHSSTDTQYF	TGCGCCAGCAGCTTGGCGACCGCTCACTCTAGCACAGATACGCAGTATTTT
TRBJ2-3	TRBD1	TRBV13	few	CASTPTGKTDTQYF	TGTGCCAGCACCCCGACAGGGAAAACAGATACGCAGTATTTT
TRBJ1-2	NA	TRBV7-3	few	CASSPDAGTLNYGYTF	TGTGCCAGCAGCCCCGATGCGGGGACACTAAACTATGGCTACACCTTC
TRBJ2-1	NA	TRBV29-1	many	CSVEISQGWTNEQFF	TGCAGCGTTGAGATCTCCCAGGGGTGGACGAATGAGCAGTTCTTC
TRBJ2-1	NA	TRBV19	NA	CASSPRPQGSYNEQFF	TGTGCCAGTAGTCCCAGGCCGCAGGGGTCCTACAATGAGCAGTTCTTC
TRBJ2-3	NA	TRBV5-5	few	CASSHPGTDTQYF	TGTGCCAGCAGCCACCCGGGCACAGATACGCAGTATTTT
TRBJ1-2	NA	TRBV9	few	CASSLAQGGRGYTF	TGTGCCAGCAGCCTAGCACAGGGTGGGCGAGGCTACACCTTC
TRBJ1-2	NA	TRBV12-3/TRBV12-4	NA	CASSFGVVGRNYGYTF	TGTGCCAGCAGTTTTGGGGTCGTAGGGAGGAACTATGGCTACACCTTC
TRBJ2-3	NA	TRBV20-1	NA	CSARKGSSDTQYF	TGCAGTGCTAGAAAGGGGAGCTCAGATACGCAGTATTTT
TRBJ2-1	TRBD2	TRBV28	few	CASSLWGTNYNEQFF	TGTGCCAGCAGTTTATGGGGGACTAACTACAATGAGCAGTTCTTC
TRBJ2-7	TRBD1	TRBV5-1	few	CASSLAGTGDYEQYF	TGCGCCAGCAGCTTGGCCGGGACAGGGGATTACGAGCAGTACTTC
TRBJ1-1	NA	TRBV4-3	few	CASSQDGFGCRAFF	TGCGCCAGCAGCCAAGACGGCTTTGGCTGTCGGGCTTTCTTT
TRBJ2-1	NA	TRBV6-6	many	CASSYSGGGNNEQFF	TGTGCCAGCAGTTACTCCGGAGGGGGCAACAATGAGCAGTTCTTC
TRBJ2-4	NA	TRBV6-5	NA	CASSYSMGPQNIQYF	TGTGCCAGCAGTTACTCGATGGGGCCCCAAAACATTCAGTACTTC
TRBJ1-2	TRBD1	TRBV27	NA	CAPPGTGPVCGYTF	TGTGCCCCCCCAGGGACAGGCCCCGTCTGCGGCTACACCTTC
TRBJ1-1	NA	TRBV3-1	few	CASRASGYTEAFF	TGTGCCAGCAGAGCCTCGGGTTACACTGAAGCTTTCTTT
TRBJ2-1	TRBD1	TRBV12-5	NA	CASGLPDRQGGETQFF	TGTGCTAGTGGTTTGCCGGACCGACAGGGCGGTGAGACCCAGTTCTTC
TRBJ2-2	NA	TRBV4-1	NA	CASSQHIDSTGELFF	TGCGCCAGCAGCCAGCACATTGACAGCACCGGGGAGCTGTTTTTT
TRBJ1-2	NA	TRBV7-2	few	CASSLRTETYGYTF	TGTGCCAGCAGCTTAAGGACGGAAACCTATGGCTACACCTTC
TRBJ2-7	NA	TRBV6-1	NA	CASSEGWNEQYF	TGTGCCAGCAGTGAAGGCTGGAATGAGCAGTACTTC
TRBJ1-2	NA	TRBV10-3	NA	CVISKGTVDVNYGCTF	NA
TRBJ2-1	TRBD1	TRBV4-3	few	CASSQEGTGGNEQFF	TGCGCCAGCAGCCAAGAGGGGACAGGGGGCAATGAGCAGTTCTTC
TRBJ2-7	TRBD1	TRBV27	once	CASSHLRTGTENYEQYF	TGTGCCAGCAGCCACCTTCGGACAGGCACCGAAAACTACGAGCAGTACTTC